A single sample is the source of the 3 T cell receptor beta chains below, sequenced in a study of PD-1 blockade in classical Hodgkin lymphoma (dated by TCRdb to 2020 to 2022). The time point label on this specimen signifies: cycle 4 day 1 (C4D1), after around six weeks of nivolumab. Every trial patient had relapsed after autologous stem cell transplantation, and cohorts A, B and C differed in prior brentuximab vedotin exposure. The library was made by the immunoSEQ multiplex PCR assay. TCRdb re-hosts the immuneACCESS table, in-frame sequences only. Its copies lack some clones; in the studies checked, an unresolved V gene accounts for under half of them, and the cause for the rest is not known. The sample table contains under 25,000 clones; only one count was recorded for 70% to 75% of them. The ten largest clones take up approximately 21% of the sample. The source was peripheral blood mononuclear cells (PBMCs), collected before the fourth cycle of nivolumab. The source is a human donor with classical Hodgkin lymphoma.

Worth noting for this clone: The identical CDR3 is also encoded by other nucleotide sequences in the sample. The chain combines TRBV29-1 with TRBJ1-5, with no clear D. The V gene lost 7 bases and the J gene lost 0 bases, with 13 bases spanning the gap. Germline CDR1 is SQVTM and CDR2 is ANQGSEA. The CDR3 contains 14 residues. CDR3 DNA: TGCAGCGCTCAGTCCAGGTTTAGCAATCAGCCCCAGCATTTT. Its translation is CSAQSRFSNQPQHF. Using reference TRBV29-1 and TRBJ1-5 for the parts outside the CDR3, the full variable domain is SAVISQKPSRDICQRGTSLTIQCQVDSQVTMMFWYRQQPGQSLTLIATANQGSEATYESGFVIDKFPISRPNLTFSTLTVSNMSPEDSSIYLCSAQSRFSNQPQHFGDGTRLSIL.

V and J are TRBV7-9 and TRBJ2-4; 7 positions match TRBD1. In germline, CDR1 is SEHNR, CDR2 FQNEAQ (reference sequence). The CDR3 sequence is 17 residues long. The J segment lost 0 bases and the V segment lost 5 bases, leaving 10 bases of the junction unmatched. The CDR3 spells CASSQIWTGLAKNIQYF. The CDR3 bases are TGTGCCAGCAGCCAGATTTGGACAGGACTAGCCAAAAACATTCAGTACTTC. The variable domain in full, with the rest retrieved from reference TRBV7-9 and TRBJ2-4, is DTGVSQNPRHKITKRGQNVTFRCDPISEHNRLYWYRQTLGQGPEFLTYFQNEAQLEKSRLLSDRFSAERPKGSFSTLEIQRTEQGDSAMYLCASSQIWTGLAKNIQYFGAGTRLSVL.

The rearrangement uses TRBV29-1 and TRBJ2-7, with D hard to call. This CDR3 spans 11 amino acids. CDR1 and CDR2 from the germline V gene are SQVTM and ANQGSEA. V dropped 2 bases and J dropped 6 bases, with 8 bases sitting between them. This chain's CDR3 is CSVELGFEQYF. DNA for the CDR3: TGCAGCGTTGAATTAGGGTTCGAGCAGTACTTC.